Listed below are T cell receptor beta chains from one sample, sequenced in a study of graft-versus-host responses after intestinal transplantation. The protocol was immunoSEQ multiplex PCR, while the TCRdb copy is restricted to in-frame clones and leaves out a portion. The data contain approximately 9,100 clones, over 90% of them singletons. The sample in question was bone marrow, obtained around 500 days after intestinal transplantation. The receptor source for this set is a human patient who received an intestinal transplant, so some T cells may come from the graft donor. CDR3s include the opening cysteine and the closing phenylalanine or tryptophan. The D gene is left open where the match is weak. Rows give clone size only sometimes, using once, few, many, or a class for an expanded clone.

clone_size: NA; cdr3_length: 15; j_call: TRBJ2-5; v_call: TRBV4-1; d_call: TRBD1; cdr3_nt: TGCGCCAGCAGCCTACTAAGAGGGGGCTGGGAGACCCAGTACTTC; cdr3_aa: CASSLLRGGWETQYF
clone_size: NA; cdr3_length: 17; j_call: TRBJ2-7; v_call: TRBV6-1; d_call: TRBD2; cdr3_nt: TGTGCCAGCAGTGAATACGCGAGACTAGCGGGAGGGTACGAGCAGTACTTC; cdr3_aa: CASSEYARLAGGYEQYF
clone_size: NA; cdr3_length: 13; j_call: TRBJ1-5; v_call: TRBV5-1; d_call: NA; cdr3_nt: TGCGCCAGCAGCTTGGCCGGGGAAGGGCCCCAGCATTTT; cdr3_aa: CASSLAGEGPQHF
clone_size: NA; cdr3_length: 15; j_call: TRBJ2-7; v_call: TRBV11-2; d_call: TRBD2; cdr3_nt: TGTGCCAGCATTAGCGGGAGGGTAGGGGTCTACGAGCAGTACTTC; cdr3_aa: CASISGRVGVYEQYF
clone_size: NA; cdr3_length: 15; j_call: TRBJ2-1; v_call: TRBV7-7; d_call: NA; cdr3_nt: TGTGCCAGCAGCTTAGGAGCGAGCTCCTACAATGAGCAGTTCTTC; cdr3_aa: CASSLGASSYNEQFF
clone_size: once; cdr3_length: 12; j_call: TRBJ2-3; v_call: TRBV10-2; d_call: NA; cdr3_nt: TGCGCCAGCAGTGAGGGGAGCGATACGCAGTATTTT; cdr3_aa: CASSEGSDTQYF
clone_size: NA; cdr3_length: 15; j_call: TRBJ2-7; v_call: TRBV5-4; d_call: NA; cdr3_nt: TGTGCCAGCAGCCCGGGGGGCGGGAATACCTACGAGCAGTACTTC; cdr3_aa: CASSPGGGNTYEQYF
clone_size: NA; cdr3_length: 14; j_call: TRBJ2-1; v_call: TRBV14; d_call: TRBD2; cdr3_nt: TGTGCCAGCAGCCGAACTAGCGGGAGGAATGAGCAGTTCTTC; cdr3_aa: CASSRTSGRNEQFF
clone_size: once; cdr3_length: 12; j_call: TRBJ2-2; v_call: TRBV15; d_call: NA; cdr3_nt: TGTGCCACCAGAGAGTTGGCCGGGGAGCTGTTTTTT; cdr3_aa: CATRELAGELFF
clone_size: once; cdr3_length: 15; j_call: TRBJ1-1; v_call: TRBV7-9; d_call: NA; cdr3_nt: TGTGCCAGCAGCTTAGCGAGGACGGGGAACACTGAAGCTTTCTTT; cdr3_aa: CASSLARTGNTEAFF
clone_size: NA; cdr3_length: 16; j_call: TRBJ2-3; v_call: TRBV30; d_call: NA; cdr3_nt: TGTGCCTGGACTCCAGGGACGGTTTCATCGATGGGTACGCAGTATTTT; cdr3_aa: CAWTPGTVSSMGTQYF
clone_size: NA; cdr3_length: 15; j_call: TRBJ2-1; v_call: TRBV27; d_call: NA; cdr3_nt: TGTGCCAGCAGTCCACGTACGGCCCAAAACAATGAGCAGTTCTTC; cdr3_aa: CASSPRTAQNNEQFF
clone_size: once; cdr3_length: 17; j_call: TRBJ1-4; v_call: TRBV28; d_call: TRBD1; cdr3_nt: TGTGCCAGCAGTTTTCTTGCCAAGACAGGGAGGGTTGAAAAACTGTTTTTT; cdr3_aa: CASSFLAKTGRVEKLFF
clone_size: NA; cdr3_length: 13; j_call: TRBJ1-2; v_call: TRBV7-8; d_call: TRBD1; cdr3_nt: TGTGCCAGCAGCTTAGGACAGGGCTATGGCTACACCTTC; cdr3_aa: CASSLGQGYGYTF
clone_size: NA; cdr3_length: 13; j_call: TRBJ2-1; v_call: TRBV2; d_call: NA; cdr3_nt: TGTGCCAGCAGTGAACTGTCCAGCAATGAGCAGTTCTTC; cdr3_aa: CASSELSSNEQFF
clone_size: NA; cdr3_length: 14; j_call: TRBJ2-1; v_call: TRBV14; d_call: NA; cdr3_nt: TGTGCCAGCAGCCAGAACCGGGCCTCAGGCGGGCAGTTCTTC; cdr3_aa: CASSQNRASGGQFF